This T cell receptor (beta chain) was documented in a study of CD8 T cells in Susac syndrome. With random hexamers, reverse transcription was performed on about 0.5 to 1 ug of RNA. An immunoSEQ multiplex PCR generated amplified TCR beta CDR3 products spanning 54 Vbeta and 13 Jbeta. TCRdb re-derived calls from the immunoSEQ multiplex PCR reads in MiXCR, one entry per CDR3 protein. The data hold 90,000 to 110,000 distinct CDR3 sequences, with less than 97% observed a single time. TCR beta sequences were obtained from blood CD8+ and CD4+ T cells. This receptor was taken from a human donor in good health. Material for sequencing was CD4+ T cells from PBMCs.

The CDR3 loop reads CASSQVGSNEQFF. Here the CDR3 DNA reads TGTGCCAGCAGCCAAGTAGGGTCAAATGAGCAGTTCTTC. V is TRBV3-1 and J is TRBJ2-1; D uncertain. V lost 1 base, J lost 7 bases, and 8 bases lay in between. Germline CDR1 reads LGHDT; CDR2 reads YNNKEL (reference sequence). The CDR3 consists of 13 residues.